This TCR beta chain was captured in a study of shared clonotypes between healthy human individuals. Profiled with immunoSEQ multiplex PCR; TCRdb holds only in-frame clones, not every one. The table includes about 190,000 clones, over 50% detected once. The CDR3 contains 17 residues. CDR1 and CDR2 (germline): SGDLS, YYNGEE. The V segment lost 0 bases and the J segment 0 bases; nucleotides outside the gene matches: 5. Overall study findings and caveats: In having few donors, the study represented limited genetic and exposure-history diversity. Sequencing of the sorted subsets was shown by rarefaction to be incomplete despite large depth. A generally larger estimated richness was seen in naive subsets than in memory subsets.

The donors were all Caucasian adults (living in Nashville, Tennessee). To note about this clone: The antigen remains unidentified.

This chain uses TRBV9 with TRBJ2-1; 8 bases are a match to TRBD2. Sequenced: memory CD4+ T cells sorted from blood. Specified subset: CD45RA-negative fraction. The sequence was collected from a man aged 30 to 39 in good health. CDR3 protein: CASSVGTSGSSYNEQFF. In nucleotides, the CDR3 is TGTGCCAGCAGCGTAGGTACTAGCGGAAGCTCCTACAATGAGCAGTTCTTC.